This T cell receptor (beta chain) was recovered during a study of cytomegalovirus exposure and HLA in healthy donors (dated by TCRdb to about 2017). Regarding the research as a whole: An earlier analysis of approximately 590 of the donors reported 250 to 300 Gb of sequence data and 120 million or so unique TCR beta sequences from approximately 180 million T cells. Among some 400 genotyped donors of the cohort, an average of roughly 230,000 unique TCR beta nucleotide sequences was sequenced per donor, of which about 18% were non-productive. In an earlier analysis of 500 to 650 of the donors, high-throughput TCR beta sequencing was used to judge whether each TCR beta V gene segment behaved as functional or pseudogenic. Approximately 300 gigabases of sequencing data and approximately 93 million unique TCR sequences were included in an early release covering about 700 HLA-typed donors. In a later analysis, previously published TCR beta repertoires from 670 or so donors were re-analyzed and high-resolution HLA genotyping was added so that TCR occurrence patterns could be studied. The study combined high-throughput TCR immunosequencing, statistical association of individual TCRs with disease status, and machine learning to predict cytomegalovirus infection status. A later genetic analysis took genome-wide SNP genotypes for about three fifths of the 666 donors and used that subset as a discovery cohort. The aim of the study was to test whether cataloging public T cell receptors could identify signatures of past pathogen exposure. The T cell repertoires of 700 or so subjects were profiled by immunosequencing and related to cytomegalovirus serostatus. Five DR-DQ haplotypes were handled as single units for association and clustering, since linkage in the cohort was strong. Donor age, sex, ethnicity and CMV serostatus were compiled alongside the repertoire data. Every repertoire in the discovery cohort had been generated on one and the same sequencing platform. In addition to the first cohort of 650 to 750 subjects, a separate validation cohort of some 120 different subjects was used. Of the roughly 400 genotyped donors, 75% to 85% were placed in the genetic ancestry cluster associated with self-reported Caucasian donors. HLA typing included class I and class II loci at four-digit resolution. Typing coverage varied by locus: roughly 629-630 donors for A, B, C, DRB1 and DQB1; approximately 500 for DQA1; nearly 610 for DPA1; roughly 450 for DPB1. The later analysis used no new phenotypic data to find candidate immune exposures, relying instead on TCR beta sequences and their occurrence across donors. The paper as a whole reports these results and caveats: Assigning TCR associations to individual alleles was difficult when HLA alleles, especially DR and DQ, strongly co-occurred. According to a later analysis, parvovirus B19, influenza, CMV and Epstein-Barr virus appeared linked to several top co-occurrence clusters. According to a later analysis, TCR association rates differed among HLA loci, with DRB1 alleles showing the most associated TCRs and HLA-C alleles showing the fewest. A later genetic analysis associated a missense DCLRE1C variant with V-gene and J-gene trimming of TCR beta chains, and an independent cohort replicated the association. A further reported finding was that TCR beta sequences accurately predicted the HLA-A and HLA-B alleles for most subjects in the first cohort. In vitro tests confirmed that a few of the cytomegalovirus-associated TCR beta chains recognize cytomegalovirus antigens. A cluster of highly shared sequence variants was judged likely to represent a technical artifact of the sequencing pipeline. Broadly in line with IMGT annotations, most TCR beta V segments showed up in productive rearrangements about 87% or about 30% of the time in an earlier analysis of about 500 of the donors. The classifier was reported to diagnose cytomegalovirus status with high specificity and sensitivity in both the original cohort and the validation cohort. In a later analysis, most CMV-associated TCR beta chains were found to appear HLA-restricted, with HLA associations seemingly driven largely by CMV exposure. Because some donors lacked HLA typing at each locus, the association tests relied only on the typed subset. Correlated functional status among segregating V segments might be attributable to linkage disequilibrium, but an unknown experimental factor could not be ruled out. According to the authors, the approach could potentially be generalized to other disease states and immunological phenotypes. The earlier analysis of approximately 590 of the donors excluded some 16 rarely observed V segments, including chromosome 9 orphons, because counts were too low. In a later analysis, some 17,000 TCR beta sequences were associated with specific HLA alleles at a false discovery rate of 0.05. The 87-base-pair reads could not distinguish some IMGT-functional V segments, including TRBV6-2 and TRBV6-3, so those segments were excluded. Sequencing depth was assumed to be roughly uniform across donors in the presence/absence analyses, though that assumption may not hold. Most TCR sequences were observed very rarely across donors, whereas some public TCRs were present in many individuals. The only immune exposure information available for the cohort was CMV serostatus. A total of about 150 TCR beta chains were listed by the study as associated with cytomegalovirus. A later genetic analysis reported fewer N-insertions in productive TCRs among donors in an Asian-associated ancestry cluster than the roughly 620-donor mean. The cohort was sequenced for TCR beta chains only, and without alpha or paired-chain data the features that could be detected were limited. Compared with equally common non-associated chains, HLA-associated TCR beta chains in a later analysis were more clonally expanded and had lower generation probabilities.

On this clone itself: Its cognate antigen has yet to be identified. No base qualities exist here, and no much larger clone lies one base off it.

The method behind the library was the immunoSEQ multiplex PCR assay. For the multiplex PCR, a mixture combining 60 forward primers for TCR Vbeta segments and 13 reverse primers for TCR Jbeta segments was used. The CDR3 region of rearranged TCR beta genes was amplified from genomic DNA with a multiplex PCR assay. Amplified TCR beta libraries were sequenced as 87-base-pair reads on the Illumina HiSeq System. The original methods were these. A later analysis counted about 80 million unique TCR beta chains across the 650 to 700 repertoires, and 9.5 million to 11 million of these chains were shared by at least two donors. Raw reads were error-corrected and collapsed into unique sequences by a nearest-neighbor algorithm in which closely related sequences were merged to remove PCR and sequencing errors. To assign V, D and J gene segments, CDR3 sequences were aligned to IMGT reference sequences. Each retained sequence needed at least a six-nucleotide match to both a V gene segment and a J gene segment. Rearrangements were classified as productive when the CDR3 lacked stop codons and remained in frame with V and J, and all other rearrangements were classified as non-productive. Following IMGT convention, CDR3 was defined as the stretch from the second conserved V-encoded cysteine up to the conserved J-encoded phenylalanine. In an earlier analysis of approximately 590 of the donors, sequences lacking an unambiguous match to a single V gene segment were excluded. An earlier analysis of 450 to 650 of the donors called V segments functional above 56.7% productive rearrangements and segregating when the between-donor standard deviation exceeded 5%. A statistical classification framework was built for diagnosing cytomegalovirus status from the catalog of TCR beta chain sequences. V and J gene assignment, in a later analysis, came from comparing TCR nucleotide sequences with IMGT/GENE-DB human TR gene sequences. The TCRdist pipeline was used in a later analysis to assign CDR3 sequences and most-parsimonious VDJ recombination scenarios. In a later analysis, every TCR beta chain was defined by the combination of its CDR3 amino acid sequence and its V-gene family, and reads without a unique V-gene family were dropped. In a later analysis, 450 to 600 highly shared, low-generation-probability nucleotide sequences were removed to address suspected cross-contamination and a sequencing artifact. For each public chain, a later analysis derived a clonal expansion index from normalized ranks of inferred template counts within each repertoire. A later analysis computed generation probabilities with a VDJ recombination model fitted to out-of-frame rearrangements, and checked the results against IGoR. In a later analysis, TCR-TCR, TCR-HLA and TCR-CMV co-occurrence was scored with hypergeometric tests, and a repertoire-size bias correction was applied to TCR pairs. False discovery rates were estimated in a later analysis by permuting HLA or CMV assignments 20 times. In a later analysis, co-occurring TCRs were grouped with DBSCAN, and TCRdist sequence similarity was added when clustering was performed within HLA-allele-positive subsets. Repertoires with fewer than 30,000 or more than 120,000 public chains were left out of co-occurrence clustering, as were a handful of repertoires with anomalous nucleotide sharing. Held by TCRdb, this immuneACCESS table contains in-frame sequences only and omits some clones. Under half of the omission traces to an unresolved V gene where checked; the cause of the rest is unknown. Clone size and the V and J calls come from that table; the DNA yielded D and trimming. This sample has under 200,000 clones in its table, and roughly 71% of those were observed once. The biggest ten clones account for roughly 7.3% of the sample.

Trimming leaves V shorter by 5 bases and J shorter by 7 bases, with the junction holding 6 bases beyond the gene matches. In the germline V gene, CDR1 corresponds to SGHVS and CDR2 to FNYEAQ. The CDR3, from cysteine to phenylalanine, totals 15 residues. Only the CDR3 portion is preserved as DNA: 45 bases, with reading frame beginning at the first base. The cohort was made up of roughly 670 healthy bone marrow donors. Cohort members were all nominally healthy when sampled, although unrecorded immune exposures were likely present. The donor was CMV seropositive and was included in the group of 300 or so seropositive cohort members. A peripheral blood sample was collected from each donor, and TCR beta sequencing was performed on peripheral blood mononuclear cells. Genomic DNA was extracted from the blood cell samples with the Qiagen DNeasy Blood Extraction Kit.

The source of this sequence is a male donor in good health and CMV-seropositive. The V and J genes are TRBV7-6 and TRBJ1-4, and TRBD1 aligns with 11 junction nucleotides. The specimen was PBMCs. CDR3 loop: CASSGPDRGLEKLFF. The DNA sequence is TGTGCCAGCAGCGGTCCGGACAGGGGGCTTGAAAAACTGTTTTTT.